This TCR beta chain is from a study of cytomegalovirus exposure and HLA in healthy donors. Study-wide points: HLA alleles were associated with 15,000 to 20,000 TCR beta sequences in a later analysis at 0.05 false discovery rate. The majority of TCR sequences were rare, yet some public TCRs appeared in many donors. It was confirmed in vitro that a few of the CMV-associated chains were specific for CMV antigens.

As concerns this clone: Its specificity is unknown.

The CDR3 runs to 16 residues. Trimming cost V 11 bases and J 4 bases, with 24 bases left between them. The germline V gene encodes CDR1 SNHLY and CDR2 FYNNEI. 60 Vbeta and 13 Jbeta primers were used in PCR. Profiling relied on immunoSEQ multiplex PCR, and the TCRdb table lists in-frame clones only, not all of them. Its table records approximately 140,000 clones. Sequencing was carried out using PBMCs. V and J are TRBV2 and TRBJ2-1, with D perhaps TRBD2 (7 bases). This receptor was taken from a woman between 50 and 59 years old in good health and CMV-seronegative. CDR3 loop: CASKGFTGGTYNEQFF. CDR3 sequence (DNA): TGTGCCTCAAAAGGATTCACGGGGGGCACTTACAATGAGCAGTTCTTC.